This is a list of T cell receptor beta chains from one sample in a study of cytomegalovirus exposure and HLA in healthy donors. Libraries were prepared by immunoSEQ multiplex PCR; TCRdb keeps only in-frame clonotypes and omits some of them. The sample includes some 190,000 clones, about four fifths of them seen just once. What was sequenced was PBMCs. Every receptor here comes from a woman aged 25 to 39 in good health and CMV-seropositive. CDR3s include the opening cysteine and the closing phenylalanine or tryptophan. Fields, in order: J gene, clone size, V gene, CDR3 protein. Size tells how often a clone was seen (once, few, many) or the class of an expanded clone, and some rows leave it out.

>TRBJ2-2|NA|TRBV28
CASSFAGGTGELFF
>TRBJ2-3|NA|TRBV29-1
CSSSLGGRAPDTQYF
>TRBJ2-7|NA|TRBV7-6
CASSLIGGQGEQYF
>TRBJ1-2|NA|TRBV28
CASSLNWRSPYGYTF
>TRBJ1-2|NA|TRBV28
CASSPAGSLGYTF
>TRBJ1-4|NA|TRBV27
CASSLSVGGELFF
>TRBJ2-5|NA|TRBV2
CAGRAFTRETQYF
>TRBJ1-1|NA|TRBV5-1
CASSWGQDYTEAFF
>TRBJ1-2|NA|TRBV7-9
CASSLDSNYGYTF
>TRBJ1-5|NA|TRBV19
CASSIAGYSNQPQHF
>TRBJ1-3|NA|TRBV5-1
CASSDGSTGRRTGNTIYF
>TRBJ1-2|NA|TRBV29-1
CSVPDRAGKGYTF
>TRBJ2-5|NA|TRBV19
CASSRTGEPETQYF
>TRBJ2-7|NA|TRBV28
CASSLSGDHYEQYF
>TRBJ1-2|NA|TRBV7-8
CASSLALTPWTGGYGYTF
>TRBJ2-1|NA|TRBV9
CASSGDRGGYNEQFF
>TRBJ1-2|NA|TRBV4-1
CASSQDMDRGYGYTF
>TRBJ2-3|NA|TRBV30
CAWSVRGGGGDTQYF
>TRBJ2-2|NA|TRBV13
CASSRRSGNFNTGELFF
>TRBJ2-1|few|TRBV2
CASSPQPWGDNEQFF
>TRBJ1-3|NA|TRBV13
CASSLGGGGNTIYF
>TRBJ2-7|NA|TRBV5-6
CASSWALAGGSSYEQYF
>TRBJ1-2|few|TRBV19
CASSISRGGYTF
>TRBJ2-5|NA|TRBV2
CASSEPGAGGPETQYF
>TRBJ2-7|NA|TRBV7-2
CASSPGDSYEQYF
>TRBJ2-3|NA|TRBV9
CASSVGGGLAGALIGDTQYF
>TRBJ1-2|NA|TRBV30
CAWSPDRGNYGYTF
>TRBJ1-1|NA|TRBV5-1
CASSLDRGTGTEAFF
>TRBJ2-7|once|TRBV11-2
CASSLVRGTGEPYEQYF
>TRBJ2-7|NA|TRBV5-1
CASSLDREAYEQYF
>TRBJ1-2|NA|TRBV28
CASSSTGRYGYTF
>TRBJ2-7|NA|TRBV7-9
CSSSLKGTGRALPYEQYF
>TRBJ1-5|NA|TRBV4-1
CASSQDTDRANQPQHF
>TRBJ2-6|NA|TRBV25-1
CASSGTGANVLTF
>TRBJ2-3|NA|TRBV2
CASTRRAGGPGDTQYF
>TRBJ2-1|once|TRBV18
CASSLSAGDNEQFF
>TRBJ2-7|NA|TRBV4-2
CASSQDHSGLAEVRLF
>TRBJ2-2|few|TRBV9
CASSGAATGELFF
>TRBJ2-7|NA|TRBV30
CAWSARGYEQYF
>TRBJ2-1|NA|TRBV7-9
CSSSLHNTDNEQFF